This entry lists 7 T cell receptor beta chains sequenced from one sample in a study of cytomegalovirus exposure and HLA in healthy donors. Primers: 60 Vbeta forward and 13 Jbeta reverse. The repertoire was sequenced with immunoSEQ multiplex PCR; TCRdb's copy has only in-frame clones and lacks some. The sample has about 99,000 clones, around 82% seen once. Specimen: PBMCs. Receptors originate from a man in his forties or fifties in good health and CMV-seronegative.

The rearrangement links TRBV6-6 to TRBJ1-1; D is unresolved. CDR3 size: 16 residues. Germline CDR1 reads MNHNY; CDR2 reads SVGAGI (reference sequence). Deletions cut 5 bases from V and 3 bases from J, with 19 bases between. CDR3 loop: CASSLPISDADTEAFF. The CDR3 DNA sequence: TGTGCCAGCAGTCTCCCGATCTCGGATGCGGACACTGAAGCTTTCTTT.

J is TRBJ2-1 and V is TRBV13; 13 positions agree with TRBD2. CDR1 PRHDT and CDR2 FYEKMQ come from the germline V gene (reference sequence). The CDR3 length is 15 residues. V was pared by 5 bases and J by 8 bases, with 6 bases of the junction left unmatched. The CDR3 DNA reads TGTGCCAGCAGCCTGGGGACTAGCGGGATATATGAGCAGTTCTTC. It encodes CASSLGTSGIYEQFF.

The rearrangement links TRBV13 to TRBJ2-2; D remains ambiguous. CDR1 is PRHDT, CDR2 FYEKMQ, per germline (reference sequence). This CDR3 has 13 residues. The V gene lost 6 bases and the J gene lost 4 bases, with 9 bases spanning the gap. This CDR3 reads CASRPSTTGELFF. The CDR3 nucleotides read TGTGCCAGCAGACCCTCTACCACCGGGGAGCTGTTTTTT.

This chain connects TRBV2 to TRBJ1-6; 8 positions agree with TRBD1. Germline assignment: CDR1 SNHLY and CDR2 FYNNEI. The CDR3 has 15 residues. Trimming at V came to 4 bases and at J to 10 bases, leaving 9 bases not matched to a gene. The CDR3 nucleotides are TGTGCCAGCAGTGCCTCAGGACAGGGTGGGTCACCCCTCCACTTT. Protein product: CASSASGQGGSPLHF.

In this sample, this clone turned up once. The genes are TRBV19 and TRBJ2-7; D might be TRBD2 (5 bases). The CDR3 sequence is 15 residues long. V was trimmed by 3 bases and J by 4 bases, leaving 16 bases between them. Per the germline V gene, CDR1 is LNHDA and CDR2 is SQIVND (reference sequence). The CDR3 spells CASSISAGMGYEQYF. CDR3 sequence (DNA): TGTGCCAGTAGTATTTCGGCCGGGATGGGGTACGAGCAGTACTTC. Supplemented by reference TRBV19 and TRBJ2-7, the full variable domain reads DGGITQSPKYLFRKEGQNVTLSCEQNLNHDAMYWYRQDPGQGLRLIYYSQIVNDFQKGDIAEGYSVSREKKESFPLTVTSAQKNPTAFYLCASSISAGMGYEQYFGPGTRLTVT.

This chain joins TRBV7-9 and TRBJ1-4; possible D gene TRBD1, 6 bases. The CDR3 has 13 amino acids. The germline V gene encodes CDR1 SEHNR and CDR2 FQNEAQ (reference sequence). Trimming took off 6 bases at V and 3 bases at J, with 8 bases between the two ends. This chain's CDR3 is CASRQGSNEKLFF. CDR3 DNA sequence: TGTGCCAGCAGACAGGGTTCTAATGAAAAACTGTTTTTT.

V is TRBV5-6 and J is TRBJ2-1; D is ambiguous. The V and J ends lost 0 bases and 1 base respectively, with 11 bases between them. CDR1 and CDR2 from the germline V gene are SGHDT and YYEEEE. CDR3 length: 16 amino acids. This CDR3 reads CASSLETGTSYNEQFF. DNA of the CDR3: TGTGCCAGCAGCTTGGAGACGGGTACTTCCTACAATGAGCAGTTCTTC. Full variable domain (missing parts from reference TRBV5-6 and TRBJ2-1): DAGVTQSPTHLIKTRGQQVTLRCSPKSGHDTVSWYQQALGQGPQFIFQYYEEEERQRGNFPDRFSGHQFPNYSSELNVNALLLGDSALYLCASSLETGTSYNEQFFGPGTRLTVL.